The rows below give T cell receptor beta chains drawn from one sample of a study of cytomegalovirus exposure and HLA in healthy donors. Libraries were prepared by immunoSEQ multiplex PCR; TCRdb keeps only in-frame clonotypes and omits some of them. The sample comprises fewer than 55,000 clones, 63% of which are singletons, and about 12% rests with the top ten. Sequenced: PBMCs. These receptors all stem from a man aged 55 to 69 in good health and CMV-seropositive. Both conserved end residues are part of each CDR3. Each record gives: V gene, J gene, clone size, D gene, CDR3 DNA, CDR3 protein. D genes are given only for firm matches. Clone size is not always given. Where it is, it says once, few, many or a class for expanded clones.

v_call: TRBV28; j_call: TRBJ2-2; clone_size: .; d_call: .; cdr3_nt: TGTGCCAGCAGTTCGACTTATTTCACCGGGGAGCTGTTTTTT; cdr3_aa: CASSSTYFTGELFF
v_call: TRBV7-9; j_call: TRBJ2-7; clone_size: .; d_call: .; cdr3_nt: TGTGCCAGCAGCTCGTCAGGAAGTTCCGAGCAGTACTTC; cdr3_aa: CASSSSGSSEQYF
v_call: TRBV28; j_call: TRBJ2-1; clone_size: .; d_call: TRBD1; cdr3_nt: TGTGCCAGCAGTGTCGGGACAGGGGATGTCCATGAGCAGTTCTTC; cdr3_aa: CASSVGTGDVHEQFF
v_call: TRBV18; j_call: TRBJ2-3; clone_size: .; d_call: TRBD2; cdr3_nt: TGTGCCAGTACAAGGAGCGGGGCCACAGATACGCAGTATTTT; cdr3_aa: CASTRSGATDTQYF
v_call: TRBV7-2; j_call: TRBJ2-7; clone_size: few; d_call: TRBD1; cdr3_nt: TGTGCCAGCAGTCCCGGGACAGGGTCCTACGAGCAGTACTTC; cdr3_aa: CASSPGTGSYEQYF
v_call: TRBV4-3; j_call: TRBJ1-4; clone_size: .; d_call: .; cdr3_nt: TGCGCCAGCAGCTACGCCCCGGACAGAAATGAAAAACTGTTTTTT; cdr3_aa: CASSYAPDRNEKLFF
v_call: TRBV6-1; j_call: TRBJ1-2; clone_size: .; d_call: TRBD1; cdr3_nt: TGTGCCAGCAGGCAGACAGGGGTTGGCTATGGCTACACCTTC; cdr3_aa: CASRQTGVGYGYTF
v_call: TRBV7-2; j_call: TRBJ2-7; clone_size: .; d_call: TRBD2; cdr3_nt: TGTGCCAGCAGCTCCCGGACTAGATCCTACGAGCAGTACTTC; cdr3_aa: CASSSRTRSYEQYF
v_call: TRBV5-4; j_call: TRBJ2-7; clone_size: .; d_call: TRBD1; cdr3_nt: TGTGCCAGCAGCCGCGACAGGGCCGCCGGCGAGCAGTACTTC; cdr3_aa: CASSRDRAAGEQYF
v_call: TRBV7-2; j_call: TRBJ2-7; clone_size: few; d_call: TRBD2; cdr3_nt: TGTGCCAGCAGCTCAGTCTTAGCGGGAGGTTACGAGCAGTACTTC; cdr3_aa: CASSSVLAGGYEQYF
v_call: TRBV2; j_call: TRBJ2-7; clone_size: .; d_call: .; cdr3_nt: TGTGCCAGCAGTCAAACTAGCCTCTACGAGCAGTACTTC; cdr3_aa: CASSQTSLYEQYF
v_call: TRBV6-5; j_call: TRBJ1-1; clone_size: few; d_call: TRBD1; cdr3_nt: TGTGCCAGCAGTCCCGGGACAGGGGACACTGAAGCTTTCTTT; cdr3_aa: CASSPGTGDTEAFF
v_call: TRBV7-2; j_call: TRBJ2-7; clone_size: .; d_call: .; cdr3_nt: TGTGCCAGCAGCTTATGGGGCAGGTCCTACGAGCAGTACTTC; cdr3_aa: CASSLWGRSYEQYF
v_call: TRBV6-1; j_call: TRBJ2-1; clone_size: .; d_call: .; cdr3_nt: TGTGCCAGCAGTGAAGAGGCAGGGAACGTCAATGAGCAGTTCTTC; cdr3_aa: CASSEEAGNVNEQFF
v_call: TRBV12-5; j_call: TRBJ2-5; clone_size: few; d_call: .; cdr3_nt: TGTGCTAGTGGTTCCTCCCTGCCGGGACAATTTTCTTTAGAGACCCAGTACTTC; cdr3_aa: CASGSSLPGQFSLETQYF
v_call: TRBV7-9; j_call: TRBJ2-7; clone_size: few; d_call: .; cdr3_nt: TGTGCCAGCAGCTCCGGACAGTGGGACTCCTACGAGCAGTACTTC; cdr3_aa: CASSSGQWDSYEQYF
v_call: TRBV7-3; j_call: TRBJ2-2; clone_size: .; d_call: .; cdr3_nt: TGTGCCAGCAGCTTAACGAGAACGAAGAACACCGGGGAGCTGTTTTTT; cdr3_aa: CASSLTRTKNTGELFF
v_call: TRBV5-1; j_call: TRBJ2-3; clone_size: .; d_call: TRBD2; cdr3_nt: TGCGCCAGCAGCCAGGGACGGGCGGGAGTTATAGATACGCAGTATTTT; cdr3_aa: CASSQGRAGVIDTQYF
v_call: TRBV29-1; j_call: TRBJ1-2; clone_size: .; d_call: .; cdr3_nt: TGCAGCGGAGGGGAACAGGGAGGGTATGGCTACACCTTC; cdr3_aa: CSGGEQGGYGYTF
v_call: TRBV30; j_call: TRBJ1-2; clone_size: .; d_call: TRBD1; cdr3_nt: TGTGCCTGGAGGCCCAGGGGGGCTGGAAACTATGGCTACACCTTC; cdr3_aa: CAWRPRGAGNYGYTF
v_call: TRBV6-6; j_call: TRBJ2-3; clone_size: .; d_call: TRBD2; cdr3_nt: TGTGCCAGCAGTTACGGGGGACTAGCGGGATTAGATACGCAGTATTTT; cdr3_aa: CASSYGGLAGLDTQYF
v_call: TRBV7-9; j_call: TRBJ1-1; clone_size: .; d_call: .; cdr3_nt: TGTGCCAGCAGCCCAAGCGGTGGATCAGCTTTCTTT; cdr3_aa: CASSPSGGSAFF
v_call: TRBV11-2; j_call: TRBJ2-5; clone_size: few; d_call: TRBD2; cdr3_nt: TGTGCCAGCAGCCGCCGACTAGCGGGAGGGGACCAAGAGACCCAGTACTTC; cdr3_aa: CASSRRLAGGDQETQYF
v_call: TRBV5-4; j_call: TRBJ1-4; clone_size: .; d_call: TRBD1; cdr3_nt: TGTGCCAGCAGCTCAACGGGACAGGGTTTTGAAAAACTGTTTTTT; cdr3_aa: CASSSTGQGFEKLFF
v_call: TRBV5-1; j_call: TRBJ2-1; clone_size: .; d_call: TRBD2; cdr3_nt: TGCGCCAGCAGCCGGGGTGGGACTAGCGGATACAATGAGCAGTTCTTC; cdr3_aa: CASSRGGTSGYNEQFF
v_call: TRBV28; j_call: TRBJ2-7; clone_size: .; d_call: TRBD1; cdr3_nt: TGTGCCAGCAGCCCTCCGGGACAGGCCGCCTACGAGCAGTACTTC; cdr3_aa: CASSPPGQAAYEQYF
v_call: TRBV10-3; j_call: TRBJ2-5; clone_size: .; d_call: TRBD2; cdr3_nt: TGTGCCACCGCACCTAGCGGGCAAGAGACCCAGTACTTC; cdr3_aa: CATAPSGQETQYF
v_call: TRBV7-9; j_call: TRBJ1-1; clone_size: .; d_call: TRBD1; cdr3_nt: TGTGCCAGCAGCTCGGCAGGGGGCAGGAGCACTGAAGCTTTCTTT; cdr3_aa: CASSSAGGRSTEAFF
v_call: TRBV29-1; j_call: TRBJ2-5; clone_size: .; d_call: TRBD2; cdr3_nt: TGCAGCGTTGAATGGGGAGGGGAGACCCAGTACTTC; cdr3_aa: CSVEWGGETQYF
v_call: TRBV10-3; j_call: TRBJ1-2; clone_size: .; d_call: TRBD1; cdr3_nt: TGTGCCATCAGCTTGACAGGGGGCGGTGGCTACACCTTC; cdr3_aa: CAISLTGGGGYTF
v_call: TRBV10-1; j_call: TRBJ2-3; clone_size: .; d_call: TRBD1; cdr3_nt: TGCGCCAGCTCTTTGGACAGGAGCACAGATACGCAGTATTTT; cdr3_aa: CASSLDRSTDTQYF
v_call: TRBV7-8; j_call: TRBJ2-5; clone_size: few; d_call: TRBD2; cdr3_nt: TGTGCCAGCAGCTTAGCAGCGGGAGTGGGCGGGACCCAGTACTTC; cdr3_aa: CASSLAAGVGGTQYF
v_call: TRBV7-9; j_call: TRBJ2-1; clone_size: few; d_call: TRBD2; cdr3_nt: TGTGCCAGCAGCTTCGAACTAGCGCTATACAATGAGCAGTTCTTC; cdr3_aa: CASSFELALYNEQFF
v_call: TRBV2; j_call: TRBJ1-1; clone_size: .; d_call: .; cdr3_nt: TGTGCCAGCAGTGATGGTGGGAGGGCTTTCTTT; cdr3_aa: CASSDGGRAFF
v_call: TRBV30; j_call: TRBJ1-1; clone_size: .; d_call: TRBD1; cdr3_nt: TGTGCCTGGGGACAGGGGACCCCTGAAGCTTTCTTT; cdr3_aa: CAWGQGTPEAFF
v_call: TRBV7-9; j_call: TRBJ1-1; clone_size: .; d_call: .; cdr3_nt: TGTGCCAGCAGCTTGGAGTCGAACACTGAAGCTTTCTTT; cdr3_aa: CASSLESNTEAFF
v_call: TRBV4-1; j_call: TRBJ2-1; clone_size: few; d_call: TRBD1; cdr3_nt: TGCGCCAGCAGAGAGACAGGGGGCTTCTACAATGAGCAGTTCTTC; cdr3_aa: CASRETGGFYNEQFF
v_call: TRBV19; j_call: TRBJ1-2; clone_size: few; d_call: TRBD1; cdr3_nt: TGTGCCAGTAGTCGACAGGGGACGAATGGCTACACCTTC; cdr3_aa: CASSRQGTNGYTF
v_call: TRBV5-4; j_call: TRBJ2-2; clone_size: .; d_call: TRBD1; cdr3_nt: TGTGCCAGCAGCTTACCAGGGGGCGTTCGGACCGGGGAGCTGTTTTTT; cdr3_aa: CASSLPGGVRTGELFF
v_call: TRBV5-1; j_call: TRBJ1-4; clone_size: once; d_call: .; cdr3_nt: .; cdr3_aa: CASSLGPGGENCFLGMGKLFF
v_call: TRBV19; j_call: TRBJ2-1; clone_size: .; d_call: .; cdr3_nt: TGTGCCAGTAGTTTCGGGGGAGGAGTCAATGAGCAGTTCTTC; cdr3_aa: CASSFGGGVNEQFF
v_call: TRBV2; j_call: TRBJ2-7; clone_size: .; d_call: TRBD2; cdr3_nt: TGTGCCAGCAGTGCCGGGACTACCTCCTACGAGCAGTACTTC; cdr3_aa: CASSAGTTSYEQYF
v_call: TRBV7-2; j_call: TRBJ1-3; clone_size: .; d_call: TRBD1; cdr3_nt: TGTGCCAGCACCAAGGTGGACAGGGCTGGAAACACCATATATTTT; cdr3_aa: CASTKVDRAGNTIYF
v_call: TRBV12-5; j_call: TRBJ2-1; clone_size: .; d_call: TRBD2; cdr3_nt: TGTGCTAGTGGTTTGGGGTCCGGGACTAGCAATGAGCAGTTCTTC; cdr3_aa: CASGLGSGTSNEQFF
v_call: TRBV30; j_call: TRBJ1-3; clone_size: .; d_call: .; cdr3_nt: TGTGCCTGGACAGGGTTATTTGGAAACACCATATATTTT; cdr3_aa: CAWTGLFGNTIYF
v_call: TRBV6-1; j_call: TRBJ2-7; clone_size: .; d_call: TRBD1; cdr3_nt: TGTGCCAGCTCGGGACAGGCCCAAGGGGAGCAGTACTTC; cdr3_aa: CASSGQAQGEQYF
v_call: TRBV19; j_call: TRBJ2-1; clone_size: .; d_call: TRBD2; cdr3_nt: TGTGCCAGTAGTACCCAGACTAGCGGGTTATCCTACAATGAGCAGTTCTTC; cdr3_aa: CASSTQTSGLSYNEQFF